This T cell receptor (beta chain) was identified during a study of blood T cells in healthy people across ages. General study points: As naive T cell percentage varied, TCR beta diversity correlated strongly with it. Both higher diversity and more naive CD4+ cells marked long-lived donors when set against aged donors.

Next came a second PCR, run for about 6 to 12 cycles, which used a sample-barcoded 5' primer along with a J-beta primer mix. Via MiXCR, TCRdb re-called the 5' RACE reads, giving one row per CDR3 protein. The table records about a million distinct CDR3 sequences, 35% to 40% of them present only once. Germline V gives CDR1 SGDLS, CDR2 YYNGEE. V lost 3 bases and J lost 8, with 17 bases in between. The CDR3 loop spans 14 amino acids. Remarks on this clonotype: What it recognizes is unknown.

The rearrangement links TRBV9 to TRBJ1-2, with D maybe TRBD1 (6 bases). The sequence derives from a man between 18 and 35 years old in good health. Specimen: blood. This CDR3 is CASSAQGFVEGYTF. The CDR3 nucleotides are TGTGCCAGCAGCGCACAGGGTTTTGTGGAAGGCTACACCTTC.